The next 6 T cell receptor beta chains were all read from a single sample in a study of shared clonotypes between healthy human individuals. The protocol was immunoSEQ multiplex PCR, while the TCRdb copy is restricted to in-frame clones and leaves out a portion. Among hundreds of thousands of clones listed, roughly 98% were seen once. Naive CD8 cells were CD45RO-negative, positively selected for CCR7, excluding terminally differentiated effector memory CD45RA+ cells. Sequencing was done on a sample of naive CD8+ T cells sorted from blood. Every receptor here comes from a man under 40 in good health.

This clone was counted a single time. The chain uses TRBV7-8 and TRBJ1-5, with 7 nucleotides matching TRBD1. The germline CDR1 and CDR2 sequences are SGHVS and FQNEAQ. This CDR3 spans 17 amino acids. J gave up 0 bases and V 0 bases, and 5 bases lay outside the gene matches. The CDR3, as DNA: TGTGCCAGCAGCTTAGCAGGGGGCCTCCATAGCAATCAGCCCCAGCATTTT. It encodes CASSLAGGLHSNQPQHF.

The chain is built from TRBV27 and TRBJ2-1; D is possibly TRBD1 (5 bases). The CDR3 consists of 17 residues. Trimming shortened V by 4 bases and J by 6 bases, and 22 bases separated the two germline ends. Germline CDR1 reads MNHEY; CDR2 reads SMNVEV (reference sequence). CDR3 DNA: TGTGCCAGCAGTTCACCACATCAGGGATGGGCCCCCAATGAGCAGTTCTTC. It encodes CASSSPHQGWAPNEQFF.

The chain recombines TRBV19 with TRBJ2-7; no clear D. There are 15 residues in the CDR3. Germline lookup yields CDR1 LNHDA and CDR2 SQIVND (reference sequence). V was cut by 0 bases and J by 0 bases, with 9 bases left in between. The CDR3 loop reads CASSIEGGISYEQYF. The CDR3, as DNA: TGTGCCAGTAGTATAGAGGGCGGAATCTCCTACGAGCAGTACTTC.

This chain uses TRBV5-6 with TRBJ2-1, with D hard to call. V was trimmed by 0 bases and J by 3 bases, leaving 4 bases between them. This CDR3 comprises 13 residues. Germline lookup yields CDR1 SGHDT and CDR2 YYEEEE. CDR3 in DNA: TGTGCCAGCAGCTTGGAGGACTACAATGAGCAGTTCTTC. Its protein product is CASSLEDYNEQFF.

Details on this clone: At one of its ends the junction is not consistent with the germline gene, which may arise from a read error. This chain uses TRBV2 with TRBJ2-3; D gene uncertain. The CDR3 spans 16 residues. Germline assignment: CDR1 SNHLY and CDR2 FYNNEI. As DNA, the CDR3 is TGTGCCAGCACTGAATTCAACTCCGGAGTCGGAGATACGCAGTATTTT. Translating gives CASTEFNSGVGDTQYF.

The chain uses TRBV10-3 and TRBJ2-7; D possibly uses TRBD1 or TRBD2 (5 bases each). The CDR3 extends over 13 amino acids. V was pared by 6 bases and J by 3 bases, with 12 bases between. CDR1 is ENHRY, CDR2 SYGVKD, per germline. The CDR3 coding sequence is TGTGCCATCAGCCTCGGGACGGACTACGAGCAGTACTTC. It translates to CAISLGTDYEQYF.